The T cell receptor beta chain under discussion was sequenced for a study of shared clonotypes between healthy human individuals. Sequencing was performed with immunoSEQ multiplex PCR; in TCRdb, only in-frame clones are kept and a portion is missing. This sample carries approximately 500,000 clones, over 75% of them seen once, and the ten largest clones take roughly 12%. The sequence derives from a woman aged 35 to 49 in good health. Some clones in this sample may be carry-over from other donors' samples. The material sequenced was PBMCs.

The CDR3 DNA reads TGTGCCAGCTCACCACCGGACAGGGGCCAAGAGACCCAGTACTTC. It codes for CASSPPDRGQETQYF. The chain has TRBV18 and TRBJ2-5; 9 bases agree with TRBD1. The CDR3 covers 15 residues. J gave up 1 base and V 0 bases, and 0 bases lay outside the gene matches. The germline CDR1 and CDR2 sequences are KGHSH and LQKENI.